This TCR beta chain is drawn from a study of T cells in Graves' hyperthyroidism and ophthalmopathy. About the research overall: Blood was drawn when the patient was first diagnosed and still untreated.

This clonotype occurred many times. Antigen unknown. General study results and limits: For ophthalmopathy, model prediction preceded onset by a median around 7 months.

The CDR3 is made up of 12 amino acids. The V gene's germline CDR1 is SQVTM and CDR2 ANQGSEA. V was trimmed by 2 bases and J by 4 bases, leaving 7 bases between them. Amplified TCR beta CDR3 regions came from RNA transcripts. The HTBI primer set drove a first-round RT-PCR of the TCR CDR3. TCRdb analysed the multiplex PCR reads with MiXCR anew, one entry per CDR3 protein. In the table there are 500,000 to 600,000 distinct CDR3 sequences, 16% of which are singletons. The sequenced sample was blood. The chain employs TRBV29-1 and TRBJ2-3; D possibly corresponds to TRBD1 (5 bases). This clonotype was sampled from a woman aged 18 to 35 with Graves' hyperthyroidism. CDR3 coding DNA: TGCAGCGTTGAAATCAGGGCAGATACGCAGTATTTT. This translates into CSVEIRADTQYF.